The entry below gives a single T cell receptor beta chain sequence along with its context. Its antigen is not identified. This entry belongs to a study of beta chain features in type 1 diabetes. Study results and limitations: Any PCR bias toward short templates would affect both groups alike. Moderate yet significant TCRB CDR3 shortening was seen in Type 1 diabetes patients in all four CD4+ subsets. More deletions and fewer insertions at VDJ junctions were found in patients with type 1 diabetes. These data did not resolve whether HLA type affects TCRB rearrangement.

Of the isolated RNA, all was reverse transcribed, and so the sequenced material was expressed TCRB transcripts. The assay was immunoSEQ multiplex PCR, and TCRdb's table has in-frame clones only and misses some. The data hold some 900,000 clones, with 15% to 20% observed a single time. CDR3 size: 15 residues. Trimming cost V 6 bases and J 4 bases; bases outside gene matches: 7. Germline V gene data show CDR1 as MNHEY and CDR2 as SVGAGI. The TCR comes from a woman younger than 35 in good health. This chain links TRBV6-5 with TRBJ1-2; 11 positions agree with TRBD1. Specimen: naive CD4+ T cells from blood. CDR3 nucleotides: TGTGCCAGCAGCCGCGGGACAGGGGGTTCCTATGGCTACACCTTC. This encodes CASSRGTGGSYGYTF.